The source of this TCR beta chain is a study of blood T cells in healthy people across ages. V dropped 6 bases and J dropped 6 bases, with 15 bases sitting between them. The CDR3 length is 14 residues. Germline-derived CDR1 and CDR2 are SNHLY and FYNNEI. This clonotype was recorded a few times. Using a J-beta primer mix together with a sample-barcoded 5' primer, a second PCR was run for roughly 6 to 11 cycles. Using its own MiXCR run on the 5' RACE reads, TCRdb lists one record per CDR3 protein. The table includes more than 500,000 distinct CDR3 sequences, about 26% detected once. These same data were also listed under a study on T cells of mothers and their children. That paper adds: Second-round PCR products received sample barcodes and 2-4 random nucleotides from the M1S primer. The authors detected no persistent microchimeric T cell clones.

The chain uses TRBV2 and TRBJ2-1, with D tentatively TRBD1 or TRBD2 (5 bases each). This receptor was taken from a boy aged 2 to 9 in good health. Sequenced input: blood. CDR3 sequence reads: CASSLGPASNEQFF. In DNA, the CDR3 is TGTGCCAGCAGCCTGGGACCAGCGAGCAATGAGCAGTTCTTC.